The T cell receptor beta chain under discussion was sequenced for a study of CD8 T cells in Susac syndrome. For the study at large: Patients with Susac syndrome were therapy-naive, taking corticosteroids, with some also receiving intravenous immunoglobulin, or taking intravenous immunoglobulin alone at the time their blood was drawn. Study-level results: CD4+ T cell repertoires in Susac syndrome exhibited no evidence of clonal expansion.

Regarding this clonotype: Antigen unknown.

The TEMRA cells underwent FACS enrichment, while the CD8+ and CD4+ T cells underwent negative isolation. The germline V gene encodes CDR1 LGHNA and CDR2 YSLEER. The CDR3 contains 18 residues. J lost 2 bases, V lost 0 bases, and 11 bases had no gene match. Random hexamers served to reverse transcribe about 0.5 to 1 ug RNA. Each CDR3 protein gets one entry after TCRdb re-called the immunoSEQ multiplex PCR reads with MiXCR. The sample shows 80,000 or so distinct CDR3 sequences, about 93% of them seen only once. This chain connects TRBV4-3 to TRBJ2-7, with 9 bases lining up with TRBD2. The TCR sequence derives from a human donor with Susac syndrome. Sequencing was done on a sample of CD4+ T cells from PBMCs. The CDR3 nucleotides are TGCGCCAGCAGCCAAGATCTAAGGGCTCTAGCGGGGCCCTACGAGCAGTACTTC. Translation: CASSQDLRALAGPYEQYF.